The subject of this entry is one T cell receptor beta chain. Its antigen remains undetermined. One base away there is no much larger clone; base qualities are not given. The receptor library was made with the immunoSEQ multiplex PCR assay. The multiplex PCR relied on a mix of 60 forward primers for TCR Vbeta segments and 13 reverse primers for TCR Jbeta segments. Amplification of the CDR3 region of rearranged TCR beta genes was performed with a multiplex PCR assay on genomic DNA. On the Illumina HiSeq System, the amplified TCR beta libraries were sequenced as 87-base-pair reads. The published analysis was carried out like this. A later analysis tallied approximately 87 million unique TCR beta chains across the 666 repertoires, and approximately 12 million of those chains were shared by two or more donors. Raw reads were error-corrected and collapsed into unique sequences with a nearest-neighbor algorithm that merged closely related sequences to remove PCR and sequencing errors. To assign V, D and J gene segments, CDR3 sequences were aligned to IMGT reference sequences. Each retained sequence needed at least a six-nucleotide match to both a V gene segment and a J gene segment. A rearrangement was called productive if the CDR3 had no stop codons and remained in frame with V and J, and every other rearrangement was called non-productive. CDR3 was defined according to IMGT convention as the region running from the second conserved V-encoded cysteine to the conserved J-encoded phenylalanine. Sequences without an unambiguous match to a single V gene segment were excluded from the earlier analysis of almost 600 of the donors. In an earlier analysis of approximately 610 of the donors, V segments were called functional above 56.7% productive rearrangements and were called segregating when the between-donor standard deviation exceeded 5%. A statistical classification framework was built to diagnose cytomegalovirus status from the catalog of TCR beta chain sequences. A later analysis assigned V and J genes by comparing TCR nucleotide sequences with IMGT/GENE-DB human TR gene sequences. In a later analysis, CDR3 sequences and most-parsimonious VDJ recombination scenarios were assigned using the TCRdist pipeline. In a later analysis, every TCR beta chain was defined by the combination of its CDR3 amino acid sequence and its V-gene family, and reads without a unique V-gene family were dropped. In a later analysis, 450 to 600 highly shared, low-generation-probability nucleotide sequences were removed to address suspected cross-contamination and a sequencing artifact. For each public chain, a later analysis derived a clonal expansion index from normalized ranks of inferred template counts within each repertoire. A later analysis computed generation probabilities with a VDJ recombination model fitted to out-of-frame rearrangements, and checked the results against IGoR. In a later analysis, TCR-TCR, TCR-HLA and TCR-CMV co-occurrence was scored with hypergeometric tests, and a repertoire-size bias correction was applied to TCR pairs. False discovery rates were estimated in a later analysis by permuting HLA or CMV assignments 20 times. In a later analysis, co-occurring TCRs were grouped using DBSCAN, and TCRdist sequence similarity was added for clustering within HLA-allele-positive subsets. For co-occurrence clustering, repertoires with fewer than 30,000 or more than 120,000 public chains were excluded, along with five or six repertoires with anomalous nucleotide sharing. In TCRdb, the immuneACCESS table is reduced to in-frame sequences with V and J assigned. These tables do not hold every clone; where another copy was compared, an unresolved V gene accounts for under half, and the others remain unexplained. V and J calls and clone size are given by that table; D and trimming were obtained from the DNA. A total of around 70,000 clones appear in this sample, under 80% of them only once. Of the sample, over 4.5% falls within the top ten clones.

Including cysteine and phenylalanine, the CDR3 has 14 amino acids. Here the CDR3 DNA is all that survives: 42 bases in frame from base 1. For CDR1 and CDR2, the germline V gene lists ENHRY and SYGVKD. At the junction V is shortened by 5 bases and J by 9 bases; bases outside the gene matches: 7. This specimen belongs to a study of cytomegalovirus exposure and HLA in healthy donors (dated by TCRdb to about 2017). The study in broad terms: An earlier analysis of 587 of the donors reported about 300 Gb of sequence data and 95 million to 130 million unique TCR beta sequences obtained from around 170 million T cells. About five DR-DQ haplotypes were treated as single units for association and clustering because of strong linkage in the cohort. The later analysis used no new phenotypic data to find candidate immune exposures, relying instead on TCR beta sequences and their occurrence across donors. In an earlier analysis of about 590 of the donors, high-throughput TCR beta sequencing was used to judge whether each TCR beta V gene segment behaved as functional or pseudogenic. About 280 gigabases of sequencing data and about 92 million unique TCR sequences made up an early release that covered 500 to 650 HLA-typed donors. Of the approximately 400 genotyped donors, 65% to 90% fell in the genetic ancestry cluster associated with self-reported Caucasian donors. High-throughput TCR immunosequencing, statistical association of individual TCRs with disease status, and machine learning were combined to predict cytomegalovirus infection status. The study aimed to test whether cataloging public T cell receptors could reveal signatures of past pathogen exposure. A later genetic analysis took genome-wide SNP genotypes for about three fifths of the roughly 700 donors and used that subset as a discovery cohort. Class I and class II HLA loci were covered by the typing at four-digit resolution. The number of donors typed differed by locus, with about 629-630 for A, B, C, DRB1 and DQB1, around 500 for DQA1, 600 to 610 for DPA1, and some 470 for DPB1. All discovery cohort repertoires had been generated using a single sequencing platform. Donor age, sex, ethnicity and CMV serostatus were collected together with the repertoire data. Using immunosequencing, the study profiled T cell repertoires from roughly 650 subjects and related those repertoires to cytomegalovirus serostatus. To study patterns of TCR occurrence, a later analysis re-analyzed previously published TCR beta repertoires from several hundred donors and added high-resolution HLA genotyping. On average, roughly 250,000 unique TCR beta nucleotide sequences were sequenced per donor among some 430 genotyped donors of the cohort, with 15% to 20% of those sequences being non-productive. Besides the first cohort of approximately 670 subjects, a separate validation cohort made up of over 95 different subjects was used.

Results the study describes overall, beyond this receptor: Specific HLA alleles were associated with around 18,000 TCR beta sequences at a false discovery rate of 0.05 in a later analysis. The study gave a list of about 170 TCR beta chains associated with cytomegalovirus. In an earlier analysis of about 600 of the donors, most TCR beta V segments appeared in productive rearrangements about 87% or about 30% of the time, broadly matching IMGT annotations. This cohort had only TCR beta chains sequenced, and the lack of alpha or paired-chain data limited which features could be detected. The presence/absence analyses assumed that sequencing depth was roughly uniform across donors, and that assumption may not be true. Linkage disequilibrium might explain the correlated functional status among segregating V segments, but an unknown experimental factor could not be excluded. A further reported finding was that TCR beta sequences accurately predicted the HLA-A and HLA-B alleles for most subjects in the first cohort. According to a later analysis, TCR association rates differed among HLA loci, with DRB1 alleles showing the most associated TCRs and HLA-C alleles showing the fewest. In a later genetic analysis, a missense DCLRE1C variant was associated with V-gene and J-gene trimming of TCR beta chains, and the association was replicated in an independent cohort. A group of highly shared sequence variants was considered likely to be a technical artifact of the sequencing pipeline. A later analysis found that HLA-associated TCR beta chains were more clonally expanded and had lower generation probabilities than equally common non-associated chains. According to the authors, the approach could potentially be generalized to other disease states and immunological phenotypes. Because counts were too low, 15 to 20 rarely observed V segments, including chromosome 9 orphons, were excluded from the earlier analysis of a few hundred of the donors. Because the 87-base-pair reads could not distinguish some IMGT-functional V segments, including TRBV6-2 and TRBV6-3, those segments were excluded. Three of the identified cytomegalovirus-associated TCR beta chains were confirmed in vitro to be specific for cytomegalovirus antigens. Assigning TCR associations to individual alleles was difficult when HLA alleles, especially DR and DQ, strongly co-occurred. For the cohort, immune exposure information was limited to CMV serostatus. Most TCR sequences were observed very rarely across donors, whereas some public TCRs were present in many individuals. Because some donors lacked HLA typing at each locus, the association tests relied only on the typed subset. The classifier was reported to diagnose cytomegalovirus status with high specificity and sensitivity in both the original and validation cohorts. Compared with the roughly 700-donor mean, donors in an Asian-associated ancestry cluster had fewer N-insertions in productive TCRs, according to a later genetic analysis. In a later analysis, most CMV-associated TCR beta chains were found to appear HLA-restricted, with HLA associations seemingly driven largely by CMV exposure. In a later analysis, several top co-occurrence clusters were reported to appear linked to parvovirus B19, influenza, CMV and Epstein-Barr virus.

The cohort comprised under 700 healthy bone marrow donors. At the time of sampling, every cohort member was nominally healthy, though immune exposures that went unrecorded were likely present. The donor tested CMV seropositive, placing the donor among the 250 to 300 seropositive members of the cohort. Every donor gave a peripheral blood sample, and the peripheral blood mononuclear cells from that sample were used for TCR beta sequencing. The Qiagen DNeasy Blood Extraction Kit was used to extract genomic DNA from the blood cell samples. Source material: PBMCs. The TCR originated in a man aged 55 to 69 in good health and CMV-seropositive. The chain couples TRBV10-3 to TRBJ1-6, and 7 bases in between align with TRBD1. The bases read TGTGCCATCAGTTCGACAGGGAAGGGTTCACCCCTCCACTTT. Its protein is CAISSTGKGSPLHF.